A single sample is the source of the 25 T cell receptor beta chains below, sequenced in a study of blood T cell repertoires in COVID-19. Data came from immunoSEQ multiplex PCR; TCRdb stores just in-frame clones and leaves some out. Of around 140,000 clones in the sample, roughly 84% were seen once. Sequencing used peripheral blood. The receptors stem from a woman aged 60-70 years with acute or convalescent COVID-19.

This clone was seen only a few times. This chain connects TRBV24-1 to TRBJ1-1; D unclear. V lost 9 bases, J lost 3 bases, and 16 bases lay in between. Per the germline V gene, CDR1 is KGHDR and CDR2 is SFDVKD. The CDR3 extends over 14 amino acids. CDR3 DNA sequence: TGTGCCACCCAGGCATCGTGGTTTGACACTGAAGCTTTCTTT. This codes for CATQASWFDTEAFF.

CDR3 bases: TGTGCCAGCAGCCCTTGGCAGGGTAGATCTAACTATGGCTACACCTTC. This sequence encodes CASSPWQGRSNYGYTF. The genes are TRBV7-9 and TRBJ1-2, with D possibly matching TRBD1 (5 bases). V lost 5 bases and J 0 bases, leaving 16 bases between the germline ends. This CDR3 is built from 16 residues. Germline CDR1 SEHNR, CDR2 FQNEAQ (reference sequence).

This rearrangement joins TRBV3-1 (or the pseudogene TRBV3-2) to TRBJ1-2; 9 bases map to TRBD1. Germline V lookup: CDR1 LGHDT, CDR2 YNNKEL (reference sequence). Trimming took 4 bases from V and 3 from J; bases not matched to a gene: 6. The CDR3 runs to 15 residues. CDR3 protein: CASSLTGGEDYGYTF. CDR3 DNA: TGTGCCAGCAGCCTAACAGGGGGCGAGGACTATGGCTACACCTTC.

The chain employs TRBV19 and TRBJ1-1; D not certain. The CDR3 consists of 11 residues. The germline V gene encodes CDR1 LNHDA and CDR2 SQIVND (reference sequence). V lost 7 bases, J lost 7 bases, and 10 bases lay in between. For the CDR3, the DNA is TGTGCCAGTATGGGAGCGGGTGAAGCTTTCTTT. Protein: CASMGAGEAFF.

This chain uses TRBV30 with TRBJ1-6; unclear D gene. There are 15 residues in the CDR3. Germline V gene sequence: CDR1 GTSNPN, CDR2 SVGIG (reference sequence). V lost 5 bases and J 4 bases, leaving 15 bases between the germline ends. CDR3 DNA sequence: TGTGCCTGGTCGACATTACCGTTATATAATTCACCCCTCCACTTT. Translated: CAWSTLPLYNSPLHF.

The V call is TRBV9, the J call TRBJ1-1, with D uncertain. The V end lost 7 bases, the J end lost 1 base, and 11 bases lay between the germline ends. CDR1 and CDR2 (germline): SGDLS, YYNGEE. The CDR3 sequence is 13 residues long. In DNA form, the CDR3 reads TGTGCCAGCCGCTCTGAGAGGAACACTGAAGCTTTCTTT. It yields the protein CASRSERNTEAFF.

V is TRBV5-4 and J is TRBJ2-5, with TRBD2 matching 12 bases. The J segment lost 5 bases and the V segment lost 4 bases, leaving 6 bases of the junction unmatched. Germline V gene lookup returns CDR1 SGHNT and CDR2 YYREEE (reference sequence). The CDR3 length is 15 residues. The DNA for the CDR3 is TGTGCCAGCAGCCCGGGACTAGCGGGCTCTGAGACCCAGTACTTC. It specifies CASSPGLAGSETQYF.

This clone was recorded once. The CDR3 loop is CASSPGQGVIDTQYF. CDR3 coding DNA: TGTGCCAGCAGTCCGGGACAGGGAGTCATAGATACGCAGTATTTT. The chain recombines TRBV28 with TRBJ2-3; 9 nucleotides align to TRBD1. Trimming removed 5 bases from V and 5 bases from J; junction bases left unmatched: 8. The germline gives CDR1 MDHEN, CDR2 SYDVKM. The CDR3 runs 15 residues.

The genes are TRBV18 and TRBJ2-1, with TRBD1 matching 7 bases. The CDR3 totals 17 residues. Trimming at V came to 4 bases and at J to 6 bases, leaving 15 bases not matched to a gene. Germline V gene data show CDR1 as KGHSH and CDR2 as LQKENI. In DNA, the CDR3 is TGTGCCAGCTCACGTAACGCACAGGGGAGTCGGCGCAATGAGCAGTTCTTC. This encodes CASSRNAQGSRRNEQFF.

The chain uses TRBV30 and TRBJ2-3; TRBD2 matches at 12 bases. Germline lookup yields CDR1 GTSNPN and CDR2 SVGIG (reference sequence). This CDR3 region has 12 residues. With 5 bases clipped from V and 11 bases from J, the junction kept 5 bases outside the gene matches. This chain's CDR3 is CAWGTSGFLQYF. CDR3 in DNA: TGTGCCTGGGGGACTAGCGGGTTCCTGCAGTATTTT.

The genes are TRBV19 and TRBJ2-7; TRBD2 is a possible D gene (6 bases). Germline assignment: CDR1 LNHDA and CDR2 SQIVND (reference sequence). CDR3 size: 11 residues. Trimming removed 9 bases at V and 3 bases at J, with 9 bases between. In DNA, the CDR3 is TGTGCCAGCGGGAGTCGCTACGAGCAGTACTTC. This encodes CASGSRYEQYF.

The V gene is TRBV27, the J gene TRBJ1-2, with D tentatively TRBD1 (5 bases). V was clipped by 5 bases and J by 2 bases, with 9 bases between them. Germline V gene lookup returns CDR1 MNHEY and CDR2 SMNVEV (reference sequence). This CDR3 has 13 amino acids. CDR3 amino acids: CASSGSGNYGYTF. As DNA, the CDR3 is TGTGCCAGCAGTGGATCAGGGAACTATGGCTACACCTTC.

The chain carries TRBV12-3 or TRBV12-4 and TRBJ1-5; no firm D call. The V gene lost 2 bases and the J gene lost 4 bases, with 6 bases spanning the gap. The CDR3 is 13 residues long. The CDR3 protein is CASSLQANQPQHF. In nucleotides, the CDR3 is TGTGCCAGCAGTTTACAGGCTAATCAGCCCCAGCATTTT.

The rearrangement uses TRBV28 and TRBJ1-4; 8 bases fit TRBD1. CDR1 MDHEN and CDR2 SYDVKM come from the germline V gene. There are 16 residues in the CDR3. V dropped 3 bases and J dropped 5; count of bases not matched to a gene: 8. The CDR3 DNA is TGTGCCAGCAGTTTGGGACAGGCGGCTTCCAATGAAAAACTGTTTTTT. Translation: CASSLGQAASNEKLFF. The full variable domain, with the rest looked up from reference TRBV28 and TRBJ1-4, is DVKVTQSSRYLVKRTGEKVFLECVQDMDHENMFWYRQDPGLGLRLIYFSYDVKMKEKGDIPEGYSVSREKKERFSLILESASTNQTSMYLCASSLGQAASNEKLFFGSGTQLSVL.

This chain joins TRBV7-3 and TRBJ2-2; 10 bases agree with TRBD2. Germline V gives CDR1 SGHTA, CDR2 FQGTGA. CDR3 length: 15 residues. The V segment lost 4 bases and the J segment 5 bases; nucleotides outside the gene matches: 4. CDR3 coding DNA: TGTGCCAGCAGCTCTAGCGGGAGCGGGACCGGGGAGCTGTTTTTT. Translated: CASSSSGSGTGELFF.

CDR3 region: CASSLDWAKNEQFF. Written as DNA, the CDR3 is TGTGCCAGCAGCTTAGATTGGGCTAAGAATGAGCAGTTCTTC. The chain combines TRBV11-2 with TRBJ2-1, with D hard to call. The CDR3 length is 14 residues. V dropped 0 bases and J dropped 7 bases, with 10 bases sitting between them. Germline V gene sequence: CDR1 SGHAT, CDR2 FQNNGV.

The V gene is TRBV28, the J gene TRBJ1-4; a weak D match, TRBD1 (6 bases). V lost 1 base and J 8 bases, leaving 14 bases between the germline ends. The germline gives CDR1 MDHEN, CDR2 SYDVKM. The CDR3 is 15 amino acids. The CDR3 coding sequence is TGTGCCAGCAGTTTATTTTCGACAGGTGGGGAAAAACTGTTTTTT. This gives the protein CASSLFSTGGEKLFF. Full variable domain (missing parts from reference TRBV28 and TRBJ1-4): DVKVTQSSRYLVKRTGEKVFLECVQDMDHENMFWYRQDPGLGLRLIYFSYDVKMKEKGDIPEGYSVSREKKERFSLILESASTNQTSMYLCASSLFSTGGEKLFFGSGTQLSVL.

The V gene is TRBV9, the J gene TRBJ2-1; D not resolved. Germline CDR1 reads SGDLS; CDR2 reads YYNGEE. The CDR3 totals 15 residues. The germline V and J ends were trimmed by 4 bases and 0 bases, with 11 bases remaining between them. CDR3 sequence (DNA): TGTGCCAGCAGCCTAAACTCAGGCTCCTACAATGAGCAGTTCTTC. It yields the protein CASSLNSGSYNEQFF.

J is TRBJ2-7 and V is TRBV28; D not resolved. The V end was cut by 7 bases, the J end by 0 bases, with 16 bases between. The germline V gene has CDR1 MDHEN and CDR2 SYDVKM. The CDR3 totals 15 residues. Here the CDR3 DNA reads TGTGCCAGCACTAGTCCCCAGACTCACTCCTACGAGCAGTACTTC. Translating it yields CASTSPQTHSYEQYF. Based on the CDR3 plus reference TRBV28 and TRBJ2-7, the full variable domain is DVKVTQSSRYLVKRTGEKVFLECVQDMDHENMFWYRQDPGLGLRLIYFSYDVKMKEKGDIPEGYSVSREKKERFSLILESASTNQTSMYLCASTSPQTHSYEQYFGPGTRLTVT.

The CDR3 DNA is TGTGCCAGCAGCGCTAGCGGGGGCACAGATACGCAGTATTTT. The encoded protein is CASSASGGTDTQYF. This chain joins TRBV7-3 and TRBJ2-3; 9 bases align to TRBD2. V trimming: 5 bases; J trimming: 1 base; junction bases outside the gene matches: 1. CDR3 length equals 14 residues. Germline CDR1 and CDR2: SGHTA and FQGTGA.

The V gene is TRBV7-2, the J gene TRBJ2-1; 11 bases fit TRBD2. CDR3 size: 16 residues. V was pared by 1 base and J by 4 bases, with 3 bases of the junction left unmatched. Germline CDR1 and CDR2: SGHTA and FQGNSA. CDR3 region: CASSLEASGRYNEQFF. The CDR3 DNA reads as TGTGCCAGCAGCTTAGAGGCTAGCGGGAGGTACAATGAGCAGTTCTTC.

This rearrangement joins TRBV4-1 to TRBJ1-4, with no clear D. V lost 3 bases, J lost 8 bases, and 10 bases lay in between. Germline CDR1 reads MGHRA; CDR2 reads YSYEKL. The CDR3 loop spans 13 amino acids. CDR3 sequence reads: CASSQGPVEKLFF. DNA for the CDR3: TGCGCCAGCAGCCAGGGCCCGGTGGAAAAACTGTTTTTT.

The genes are TRBV7-2 and TRBJ1-2, with 9 bases matching TRBD1. With V trimmed by 2 bases and J by 6 bases, 7 bases remained unmatched. This CDR3 has 15 residues. Germline CDR1 SGHTA, CDR2 FQGNSA. CDR3 protein: CASSLQQGAQDGYTF. The CDR3 DNA follows: TGTGCCAGCAGCTTACAACAGGGGGCGCAGGATGGCTACACCTTC.

This clone was observed a single time. J is TRBJ2-1 and V is TRBV6-1, with D perhaps TRBD1 (5 bases). The CDR3 is 16 residues long. Looked up from germline, CDR1 is MNHNS and CDR2 is SASEGT. Trimming cost V 1 base and J 4 bases, with 14 bases left between them. CDR3 amino acids: CASSEEAGPPYNEQFF. The CDR3 DNA is TGTGCCAGCAGTGAAGAGGCAGGGCCCCCATACAATGAGCAGTTCTTC.

For the CDR3, the DNA is TGTGCCAGCAGCCCGGGACTAGCGGGAGTAAACCTTCCCTACGAGCAGTACTTC. Translated: CASSPGLAGVNLPYEQYF. This chain connects TRBV3-1 (or the pseudogene TRBV3-2) to TRBJ2-7; TRBD2 matches 14 bases. Germline trimming cut 4 bases from V and 2 bases from J; bases unmatched to any gene: 10. CDR3 size: 18 residues. Germline CDR1 reads LGHDT; CDR2 reads YNNKEL (reference sequence).